What follows are 26 T cell receptor beta chains derived from one specimen sequenced in a study of lymphopenia after photon versus proton radiotherapy. Profiled with immunoSEQ multiplex PCR; TCRdb holds only in-frame clones, not every one. The sample carries some 41,000 clones, approximately 86% recorded once. Sequences were derived from peripheral blood, sampled from a patient treated with proton-based radiotherapy. These receptors came from a woman in her seventies with pancreatic cancer. Some clones in this sample may be carry-over from other donors' samples.

In DNA form, the CDR3 reads TGTGCCAGCTCACCAGGGTCAGAACCAAACTATGGCTACACCTTC. It is translated as CASSPGSEPNYGYTF. This chain uses TRBV18 with TRBJ1-2, with D hard to call. The length of the CDR3 is 15 residues. Trimming removed 2 bases from V and 2 bases from J, with 12 bases in between. Germline loops: CDR1 KGHSH, CDR2 LQKENI.

The chain joins TRBV27 to TRBJ2-1; TRBD2 aligns across 7 bases. Germline-derived CDR1 and CDR2 are MNHEY and SMNVEV (reference sequence). The CDR3 contains 14 residues. With 6 bases clipped from V and 9 bases from J, the junction kept 11 bases outside the gene matches. The CDR3 DNA is TGTGCCAGCAGCACAGCGGGGCCTTTACCTGAGCAGTTCTTC. This encodes CASSTAGPLPEQFF.

V gene TRBV25-1 combines with J gene TRBJ2-5, with D perhaps TRBD1 (6 bases). V lost 5 bases to trimming and J lost 3 bases, with 19 bases between them. Looked up from germline, CDR1 is MGHDK and CDR2 is SYGVNS. There are 16 residues in the CDR3. The CDR3 here is CASSPFKGGVKETQYF. The DNA for the CDR3 is TGTGCCAGCAGTCCTTTTAAAGGGGGAGTAAAAGAGACCCAGTACTTC.

This clone was observed a single time. The J gene is TRBJ1-2, the V gene TRBV19; D gene unclear. This CDR3 has 14 residues. V lost 5 bases and J lost 1, with 11 bases in between. Germline CDR1 and CDR2: LNHDA and SQIVND (reference sequence). The CDR3 nucleotides read TGTGCCAGTAGTTTGAGGGTGGATAACTATGGCTACACCTTC. This codes for CASSLRVDNYGYTF.

This sequence joins TRBV7-8 and TRBJ2-1; D could derive from TRBD1 or TRBD2 (6 bases each). The V gene's germline CDR1 is SGHVS and CDR2 FQNEAQ. The CDR3 length is 13 residues. Trimming shortened V by 8 bases and J by 5 bases, and 13 bases separated the two germline ends. CDR3: CASGERGDNEQFF. The CDR3 DNA reads TGTGCCAGCGGAGAGAGGGGGGACAATGAGCAGTTCTTC.

The J gene is TRBJ2-2, the V gene TRBV10-3; D may be TRBD2 (5 bases). Trimming took off 7 bases at V and 7 bases at J, with 16 bases between the two ends. There are 14 residues in the CDR3. Germline assignment: CDR1 ENHRY and CDR2 SYGVKD. CDR3 nucleotide sequence: TGTGCCATCACTCCTCAGAGGGAAAACGGGGAGCTGTTTTTT. Translated: CAITPQRENGELFF.

This clone was detected only once. The chain joins TRBV19 to TRBJ2-1, with D tentatively TRBD1 (6 bases). Germline CDR1 and CDR2: LNHDA and SQIVND (reference sequence). This CDR3 spans 15 amino acids. The V end lost 2 bases, the J end lost 3 bases, and 11 bases lay between the germline ends. The CDR3 protein is CASSISRDIYNEQFF. In DNA, the CDR3 is TGTGCCAGTAGTATATCGAGGGACATCTACAATGAGCAGTTCTTC.

This sequence joins TRBV5-4 and TRBJ2-7; 8 bases map to TRBD2. The germline gives CDR1 SGHNT, CDR2 YYREEE (reference sequence). This CDR3 region has 14 residues. With V trimmed by 4 bases and J by 3 bases, 6 bases remained unmatched. In DNA form, the CDR3 reads TGTGCCAGCAGCGAGGGACTAGGCATCTACGAGCAGTACTTC. Its protein is CASSEGLGIYEQYF. Looking up the rest from reference TRBV5-4 and TRBJ2-7 gives the full variable domain: ETGVTQSPTHLIKTRGQQVTLRCSSQSGHNTVSWYQQALGQGPQFIFQYYREEENGRGNFPPRFSGLQFPNYSSELNVNALELDDSALYLCASSEGLGIYEQYFGPGTRLTVT.

The chain links TRBV19 to TRBJ2-1; unclear D gene. V was shortened by 4 bases and J by 4 bases, with 5 bases between the two germline ends. CDR1 is LNHDA, CDR2 SQIVND, per germline (reference sequence). This CDR3 is 12 amino acids long. The CDR3 DNA follows: TGTGCCAGTAGTAACATATACAATGAGCAGTTCTTC. Translated: CASSNIYNEQFF.

The chain carries TRBV28 and TRBJ2-4; D is ambiguous. The CDR3 has 13 residues. CDR1 and CDR2 (germline): MDHEN, SYDVKM. V was trimmed by 9 bases and J by 7 bases, leaving 16 bases between them. CDR3 region: CASSDRKNNIQYF. The CDR3 DNA sequence: TGTGCCAGTTCCGACCGAAAGAATAACATTCAGTACTTC.

The chain combines TRBV19 with TRBJ2-7, with a possible D match to TRBD2 (6 bases). The germline V gene has CDR1 LNHDA and CDR2 SQIVND (reference sequence). Trimming took off 6 bases at V and 0 bases at J, with 12 bases between the two ends. CDR3 length: 14 residues. The chain's CDR3 is CASSRAGPSYEQYF. CDR3 nucleotide sequence: TGTGCCAGTAGCCGGGCGGGGCCCTCCTACGAGCAGTACTTC.

The chain has TRBV30 and TRBJ2-1; unclear D gene. Germline CDR1 is GTSNPN and CDR2 is SVGIG (reference sequence). The CDR3 totals 12 residues. The V and J ends lost 0 bases and 6 bases respectively, with 6 bases between them. As DNA, the CDR3 is TGTGCCTGGAGTGTCCGGCCCAATGAGCAGTTCTTC. Its translation: CAWSVRPNEQFF.

The chain uses TRBV6-6 and TRBJ1-5; 7 positions match TRBD1. V was clipped by 6 bases and J by 8 bases; unmatched bases: 13. The germline CDR1 and CDR2 sequences are MNHNY and SVGAGI (reference sequence). This CDR3 spans 15 amino acids. The CDR3 spells CASSFTGTADEPQHF. CDR3 in DNA: TGTGCCAGCAGCTTTACCGGGACAGCGGACGAGCCCCAGCATTTT.

The V call is TRBV6-4, the J call TRBJ2-7; D is possibly TRBD1 (6 bases). Per the germline V gene, CDR1 is MRHNA and CDR2 is SNTAGT. The CDR3 is 14 residues long. The V gene lost 5 bases and the J gene lost 3 bases, with 14 bases spanning the gap. The DNA for the CDR3 is TGTGCCAGCAGTTATTCGACAGGAGTCTACGAGCAGTACTTC. It is translated as CASSYSTGVYEQYF.

The chain employs TRBV19 and TRBJ1-5; 8 nucleotides match TRBD1. This CDR3 contains 15 residues. V lost 9 bases, J lost 2 bases, and 9 bases stayed unmatched. The germline V gene encodes CDR1 LNHDA and CDR2 SQIVND (reference sequence). The CDR3 loop reads CASHTLDRGNQPQHF. The CDR3 coding sequence is TGTGCCAGCCATACCCTGGACAGGGGCAATCAGCCCCAGCATTTT.

This clone is a singleton in its sample. The chain employs TRBV5-1 and TRBJ1-1; no clear D gene. The CDR3 is made up of 13 amino acids. The V gene's germline CDR1 is SGHRS and CDR2 YFSETQ. Trimming took off 1 base at V and 4 bases at J, with 8 bases between the two ends. This CDR3 is CASSLQTGTEAFF. In DNA, the CDR3 is TGCGCCAGCAGCTTGCAGACGGGCACTGAAGCTTTCTTT.

The V gene is TRBV6-1, the J gene TRBJ1-4; no reliable D call. Per the germline V gene, CDR1 is MNHNS and CDR2 is SASEGT. CDR3 length equals 14 residues. V was cut by 0 bases and J by 10 bases, with 12 bases left in between. CDR3 protein: CASSEAPGDAKLFF. The CDR3 DNA is TGTGCCAGCAGTGAAGCGCCCGGGGATGCAAAACTGTTTTTT.

V and J are TRBV10-2 and TRBJ2-3, with TRBD2 as a possible D gene (6 bases). Germline CDR1 reads WSHSY; CDR2 reads SAAADI. Trimming stripped 9 bases from V and 2 bases from J, with 15 bases between. The CDR3 is 14 amino acids. This CDR3 reads CASSPGVSTDTQYF. The CDR3 bases are TGCGCCAGTTCCCCGGGAGTATCCACAGATACGCAGTATTTT.

This clone was seen more than once but under ten times. This chain joins TRBV28 and TRBJ2-5; possibly TRBD2 for D (6 bases). The V end lost 2 bases, the J end lost 4 bases, and 14 bases lay between the germline ends. CDR1 MDHEN and CDR2 SYDVKM come from the germline V gene. The length of the CDR3 is 15 residues. CDR3 sequence reads: CASSLMGLKAETQYF. Here the CDR3 DNA reads TGTGCCAGCAGTTTAATGGGACTGAAGGCAGAGACCCAGTACTTC.

The V gene is TRBV7-2, the J gene TRBJ2-1; D remains ambiguous. Trimming cost V 6 bases and J 10 bases, with 10 bases left between them. The CDR3 length is 11 residues. Germline values: CDR1 SGHTA, CDR2 FQGNSA. The CDR3 region has the DNA TGTGCCAGCAGTCCGGTCGGCGAGCAGTTCTTC. Its protein is CASSPVGEQFF.

The chain employs TRBV30 and TRBJ1-5, with TRBD1 matching 9 bases. Germline CDR1 and CDR2: GTSNPN and SVGIG (reference sequence). Trimming at V came to 5 bases and at J to 7 bases, leaving 9 bases not matched to a gene. This CDR3 region has 14 residues. The CDR3: CAWDTGGGKQPQHF. CDR3 DNA sequence: TGTGCCTGGGACACAGGGGGCGGGAAACAGCCCCAGCATTTT.

Points on this clone: The same CDR3 is also encoded by other DNA sequences in this sample. The V call is TRBV7-8, the J call TRBJ2-7; 14 bases fit TRBD2. Trimming at V came to 4 bases and at J to 3 bases, leaving 8 bases not matched to a gene. The germline CDR1 and CDR2 sequences are SGHVS and FQNEAQ. The CDR3 runs 17 residues. CDR3: CASSYGLAGGLGYEQYF. The CDR3 nucleotides read TGTGCCAGCAGCTACGGACTAGCGGGAGGATTGGGCTACGAGCAGTACTTC.

V is TRBV18 and J is TRBJ1-1, with 9 bases that match TRBD1. CDR1 KGHSH and CDR2 LQKENI come from the germline V gene. The ends lost 4 bases at V and 4 bases at J; junction bases unmatched: 7. The CDR3 length is 15 residues. This CDR3 is CASSQGQGGITEAFF. In DNA, the CDR3 is TGTGCCAGCTCACAGGGACAGGGTGGGATCACTGAAGCTTTCTTT.

The V and J genes are TRBV10-3 and TRBJ1-1; tentatively, D is TRBD1 (5 bases). V shed 10 bases and J shed 7 bases, with 13 bases lying between them. This CDR3 is built from 11 residues. The V gene's germline CDR1 is ENHRY and CDR2 SYGVKD. The CDR3 region is CATRQSDEAFF. The CDR3 coding sequence is TGTGCCACCCGACAGTCTGATGAAGCTTTCTTT.

The J gene is TRBJ2-1, the V gene TRBV27, with 9 bases matching TRBD2. V shed 1 base, J shed 5 bases, and the junction held 12 bases outside the gene matches. CDR1 is MNHEY and CDR2 is SMNVEV in the germline V gene (reference sequence). The CDR3 loop spans 18 amino acids. The CDR3 reads CASSLYSGRPPGHNEQFF. The DNA of the CDR3 is TGTGCCAGCAGTTTATATAGCGGGAGACCCCCCGGACACAATGAGCAGTTCTTC.

This clone was found once. The gene calls are TRBV10-2 and TRBJ2-1; 11 bases match TRBD2. Per germline, CDR1 WSHSY and CDR2 SAAADI. Trimming took 6 bases from V and 2 from J; bases not matched to a gene: 12. There are 18 residues in the CDR3. As DNA, the CDR3 is TGCGCCAGCAGACTAACTAGCGGGAGCGTTTTCACCTACAATGAGCAGTTCTTC. Residues: CASRLTSGSVFTYNEQFF.